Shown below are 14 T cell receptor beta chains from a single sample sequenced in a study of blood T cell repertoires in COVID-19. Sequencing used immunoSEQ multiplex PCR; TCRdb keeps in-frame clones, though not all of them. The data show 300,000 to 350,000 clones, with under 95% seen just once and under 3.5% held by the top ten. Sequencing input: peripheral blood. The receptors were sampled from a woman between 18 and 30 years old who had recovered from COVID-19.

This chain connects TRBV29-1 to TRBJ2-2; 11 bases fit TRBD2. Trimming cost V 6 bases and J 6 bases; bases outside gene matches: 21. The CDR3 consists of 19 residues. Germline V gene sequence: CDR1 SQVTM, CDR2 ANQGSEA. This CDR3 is CSVPSSGLAVPGTAGELFF. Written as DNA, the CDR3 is TGCAGCGTCCCCTCGTCGGGACTAGCGGTCCCGGGCACGGCCGGGGAGCTGTTTTTT.

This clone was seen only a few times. DNA of the CDR3: TGTGCCACCCTACCTGGCTACACCTTC. Translating gives CATLPGYTF. V and J are TRBV12-3 or TRBV12-4 and TRBJ1-2; D not certain. The CDR3 extends over 9 amino acids. The V gene lost 10 bases and the J gene lost 7 bases, with 7 bases spanning the gap.

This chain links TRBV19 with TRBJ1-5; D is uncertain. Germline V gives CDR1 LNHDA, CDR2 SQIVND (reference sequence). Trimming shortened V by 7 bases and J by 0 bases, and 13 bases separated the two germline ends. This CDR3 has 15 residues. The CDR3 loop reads CASKWFGDSNQPQHF. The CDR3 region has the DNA TGTGCCAGTAAATGGTTCGGGGATAGCAATCAGCCCCAGCATTTT. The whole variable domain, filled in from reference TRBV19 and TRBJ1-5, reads DGGITQSPKYLFRKEGQNVTLSCEQNLNHDAMYWYRQDPGQGLRLIYYSQIVNDFQKGDIAEGYSVSREKKESFPLTVTSAQKNPTAFYLCASKWFGDSNQPQHFGDGTRLSIL.

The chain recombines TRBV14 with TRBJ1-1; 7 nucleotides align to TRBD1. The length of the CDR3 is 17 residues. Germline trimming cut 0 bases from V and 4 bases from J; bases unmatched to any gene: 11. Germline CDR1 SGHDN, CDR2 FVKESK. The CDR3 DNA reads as TGTGCCAGCAGCCAAGATGTAACAGGGGATTGGGGCACTGAAGCTTTCTTT. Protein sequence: CASSQDVTGDWGTEAFF.

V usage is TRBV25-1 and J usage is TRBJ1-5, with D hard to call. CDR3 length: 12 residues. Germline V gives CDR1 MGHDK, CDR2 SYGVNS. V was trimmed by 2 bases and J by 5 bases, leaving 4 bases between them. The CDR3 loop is CASSEEHQPQHF. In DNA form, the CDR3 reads TGTGCCAGCAGTGAAGAGCATCAGCCCCAGCATTTT. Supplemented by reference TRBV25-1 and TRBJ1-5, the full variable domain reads EADIYQTPRYLVIGTGKKITLECSQTMGHDKMYWYQQDPGMELHLIHYSYGVNSTEKGDLSSESTVSRIRTEHFPLTLESARPSHTSQYLCASSEEHQPQHFGDGTRLSIL.

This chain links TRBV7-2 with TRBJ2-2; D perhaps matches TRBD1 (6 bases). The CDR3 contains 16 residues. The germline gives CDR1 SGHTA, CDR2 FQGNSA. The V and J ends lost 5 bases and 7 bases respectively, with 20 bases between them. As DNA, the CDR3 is TGTGCCAGCAGCCCCGAGTTGGCAGGGGATATCGGGGAGCTGTTTTTT. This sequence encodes CASSPELAGDIGELFF.

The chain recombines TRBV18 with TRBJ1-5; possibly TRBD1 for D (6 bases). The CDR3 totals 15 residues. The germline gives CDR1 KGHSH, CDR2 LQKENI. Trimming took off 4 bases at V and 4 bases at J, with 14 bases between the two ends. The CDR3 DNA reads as TGTGCCAGCTCACAGGGACAAAGGAGGAATCAGCCCCAGCATTTT. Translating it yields CASSQGQRRNQPQHF.

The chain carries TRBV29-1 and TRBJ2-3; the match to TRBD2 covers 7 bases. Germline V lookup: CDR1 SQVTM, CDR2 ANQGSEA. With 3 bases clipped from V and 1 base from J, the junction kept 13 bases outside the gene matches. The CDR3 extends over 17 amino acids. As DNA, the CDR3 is TGCAGCGTTGATACGGTGTCTAGCGGTTGGGGCACAGATACGCAGTATTTT. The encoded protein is CSVDTVSSGWGTDTQYF.

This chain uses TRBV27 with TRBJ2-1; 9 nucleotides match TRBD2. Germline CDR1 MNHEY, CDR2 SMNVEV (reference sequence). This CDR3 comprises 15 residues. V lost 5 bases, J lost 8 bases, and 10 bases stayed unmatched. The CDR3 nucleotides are TGTGCCAGCAGTCCCGGGACTAGCCTCTTGGATGAGCAGTTCTTC. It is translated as CASSPGTSLLDEQFF.

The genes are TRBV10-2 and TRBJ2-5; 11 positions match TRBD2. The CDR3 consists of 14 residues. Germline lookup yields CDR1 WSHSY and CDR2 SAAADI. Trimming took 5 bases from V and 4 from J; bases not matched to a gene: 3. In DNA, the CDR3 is TGCGCCAGCAGTCCACTAGCGGGAGTAGAGACCCAGTACTTC. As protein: CASSPLAGVETQYF.

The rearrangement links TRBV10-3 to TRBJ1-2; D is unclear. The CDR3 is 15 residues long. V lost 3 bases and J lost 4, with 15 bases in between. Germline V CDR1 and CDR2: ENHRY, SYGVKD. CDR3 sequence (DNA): TGTGCCATCAGTGATATGGAGGGTGGGGTCTATGGCTACACCTTC. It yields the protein CAISDMEGGVYGYTF.

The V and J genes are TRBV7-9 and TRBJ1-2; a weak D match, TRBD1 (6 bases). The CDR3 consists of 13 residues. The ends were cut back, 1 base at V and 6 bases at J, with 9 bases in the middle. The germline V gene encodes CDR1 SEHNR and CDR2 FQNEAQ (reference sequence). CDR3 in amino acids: CASSLGQADGYTF. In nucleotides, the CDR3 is TGTGCCAGCAGCTTAGGACAGGCAGATGGCTACACCTTC.

The CDR3 is CASSFDRGLLGNTIYF. The CDR3 DNA sequence: TGTGCCAGCAGCTTCGACAGGGGGCTTCTTGGAAACACCATATATTTT. This chain links TRBV7-9 with TRBJ1-3; 10 positions match TRBD1. Germline CDR1 is SEHNR and CDR2 is FQNEAQ (reference sequence). This CDR3 is built from 16 residues. Germline trimming cut 3 bases from V and 3 bases from J; bases unmatched to any gene: 5.

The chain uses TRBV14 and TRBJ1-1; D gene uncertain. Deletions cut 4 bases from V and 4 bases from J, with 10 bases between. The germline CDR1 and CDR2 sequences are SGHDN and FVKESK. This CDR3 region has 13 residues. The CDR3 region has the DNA TGTGCCAGCAGCCCTTTCTATGTCACTGAAGCTTTCTTT. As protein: CASSPFYVTEAFF.